These 21 T cell receptor beta chains came from one sample sequenced in a study of beta chain features in type 1 diabetes. Every bit of the isolated RNA underwent reverse transcription, so sequencing read expressed TCRB transcripts. The table came from immunoSEQ multiplex PCR; TCRdb's copy has only in-frame clones and leaves some out. The sample includes hundreds of thousands of clones, roughly 15% seen only once; the top ten take around 0.02%. Sequencing was performed on naive CD4+ T cells from blood. The receptor source for this set is a woman aged 18 to 35 in good health.

A few counts support this clone. Other DNA sequences in this specimen translate into the identical CDR3. The V call is TRBV2, the J call TRBJ2-7; no firm D call. This CDR3 is 11 amino acids long. V was cut by 3 bases and J by 3 bases, with 3 bases left in between. Germline lookup yields CDR1 SNHLY and CDR2 FYNNEI. The CDR3 sequence is CASSDSYEQYF. As DNA, the CDR3 is TGTGCCAGCAGTGATAGCTACGAGCAGTACTTC.

V is TRBV5-1 and J is TRBJ2-7, with 8 bases aligning to TRBD2. Germline values: CDR1 SGHRS, CDR2 YFSETQ. The V segment lost 0 bases and the J segment 3 bases; nucleotides outside the gene matches: 5. The CDR3 loop spans 15 amino acids. The DNA of the CDR3 is TGCGCCAGCAGCTTGGCAGCGGGAGTCGTCTACGAGCAGTACTTC. Its protein product is CASSLAAGVVYEQYF.

The CDR3 region has the DNA TGTGCCAGCAGTCCAGTAGGGGTTAGCTCCTACGAGCAGTACTTC. Its translation: CASSPVGVSSYEQYF. The chain combines TRBV27 with TRBJ2-7; possibly TRBD1 for D (5 bases). Trimming removed 5 bases from V and 0 bases from J, with 14 bases in between. CDR1 and CDR2 from the germline V gene are MNHEY and SMNVEV (reference sequence). This CDR3 spans 15 amino acids.

This clone was detected a few times. The rearrangement uses TRBV18 and TRBJ2-1; 8 positions match TRBD2. The CDR3 runs 15 residues. J lost 4 bases, V lost 2 bases, and 4 bases had no gene match. Germline V gene sequence: CDR1 KGHSH, CDR2 LQKENI. The CDR3 is CASSPTSGRYNEQFF. CDR3 DNA: TGTGCCAGCTCACCAACTAGCGGCAGATACAATGAGCAGTTCTTC.

This clone was counted a few times. Germline and junction disagree at one end, which may indicate a read error. This chain joins TRBV2 and TRBJ2-7; D not certain. The germline V gene has CDR1 SNHLY and CDR2 FYNNEI. CDR3 length equals 12 residues. CDR3 protein: CASSESGLVIDF. Here the CDR3 DNA reads TGTGCCAGCAGTGAAAGTGGGCTAGTCATCGACTTC. Full variable domain (rest looked up from reference TRBV2 and TRBJ2-7): EPEVTQTPSHQVTQMGQEVILRCVPISNHLYFYWYRQILGQKVEFLVSFYNNEISEKSEIFDDQFSVERPDGSNFTLKIRSTKLEDSAMYFCASSESGLVIDFGPGTRLTVT.

In this sample, this clone turned up a few times. Other DNA sequences in this specimen translate into the identical CDR3. V and J are TRBV11-2 and TRBJ2-1; no clear D. CDR3 length: 11 amino acids. The ends were cut back, 4 bases at V and 5 bases at J, with 3 bases in the middle. CDR1 and CDR2 from the germline V gene are SGHAT and FQNNGV. The CDR3 sequence: CASSSHNEQFF. Written as DNA, the CDR3 is TGTGCCAGCAGCTCTCACAATGAGCAGTTCTTC.

This clone was recorded a few times. The chain joins TRBV28 to TRBJ2-1, with 8 bases aligning to TRBD2. This CDR3 is built from 15 residues. V lost 5 bases, J lost 0 bases, and 3 bases stayed unmatched. Germline CDR1 MDHEN, CDR2 SYDVKM. CDR3 sequence (DNA): TGTGCCAGCAGTCCCCTAGCGGGCTCCTACAATGAGCAGTTCTTC. Amino acid sequence: CASSPLAGSYNEQFF. Together with reference TRBV28 and TRBJ2-1, the CDR3 gives the full variable domain: DVKVTQSSRYLVKRTGEKVFLECVQDMDHENMFWYRQDPGLGLRLIYFSYDVKMKEKGDIPEGYSVSREKKERFSLILESASTNQTSMYLCASSPLAGSYNEQFFGPGTRLTVL.

V gene TRBV9 combines with J gene TRBJ2-3; possible D gene TRBD2, 6 bases. From germline, CDR1 is SGDLS and CDR2 YYNGEE. The length of the CDR3 is 16 residues. Trimming removed 0 bases from V and 0 bases from J, with 11 bases in between. This CDR3 reads CASSVVAGISTDTQYF. CDR3 sequence (DNA): TGTGCCAGCAGCGTAGTCGCGGGAATTAGCACAGATACGCAGTATTTT.

This clone appeared a few times. This chain links TRBV29-1 with TRBJ1-4; D may be TRBD1 (6 bases). Deletions cut 3 bases from V and 5 bases from J, with 10 bases between. The CDR3 contains 13 residues. CDR1 is SQVTM and CDR2 is ANQGSEA in the germline V gene. CDR3 nucleotides: TGCAGCGTTGAGGGGGACATCAATGAAAAACTGTTTTTT. Translating gives CSVEGDINEKLFF.

The V and J genes are TRBV5-1 and TRBJ2-7, with 9 nucleotides matching TRBD1. The V gene's germline CDR1 is SGHRS and CDR2 YFSETQ. After removal of 0 bases from V and 3 bases from J, the junction contained 4 bases not matched to a gene. This CDR3 is built from 15 residues. The CDR3, as DNA: TGCGCCAGCAGCTTGGGGTCGGGACAGGGCTACGAGCAGTACTTC. As protein: CASSLGSGQGYEQYF. Full variable domain (missing parts from reference TRBV5-1 and TRBJ2-7): KAGVTQTPRYLIKTRGQQVTLSCSPISGHRSVSWYQQTPGQGLQFLFEYFSETQRNKGNFPGRFSGRQFSNSRSEMNVSTLELGDSALYLCASSLGSGQGYEQYFGPGTRLTVT.

The chain joins TRBV6-6 to TRBJ1-1; D remains unclear. V was clipped by 0 bases and J by 1 base, with 12 bases between them. The CDR3 spans 16 residues. Germline V gene data show CDR1 as MNHNY and CDR2 as SVGAGI (reference sequence). The CDR3 loop reads CASSYSFSPGNTEAFF. The CDR3 nucleotides read TGTGCCAGCAGTTACTCGTTTTCTCCAGGGAACACTGAAGCTTTCTTT.

This clone was seen a few times. The CDR3 loop is CATSAGLAEYNEQFF. As DNA, the CDR3 is TGTGCCACCAGCGCGGGACTAGCGGAATACAATGAGCAGTTCTTC. This chain connects TRBV15 to TRBJ2-1; 11 positions agree with TRBD2. The CDR3 spans 15 residues. The ends lost 5 bases at V and 4 bases at J; junction bases unmatched: 4. Germline values: CDR1 LNHNV, CDR2 YYDKDF (reference sequence).

The CDR3 loop reads CASSGDYGYTF. In nucleotides, the CDR3 is TGTGCCAGCAGTGGGGACTATGGCTACACCTTC. The chain recombines TRBV28 with TRBJ1-2; D not certain. The CDR3 loop spans 11 amino acids. Germline CDR1 reads MDHEN; CDR2 reads SYDVKM. Trimming shortened V by 5 bases and J by 3 bases, and 4 bases separated the two germline ends.

Only a few counts were recorded for this clone. J is TRBJ2-7 and V is TRBV7-2; D may be TRBD2 (5 bases). V was pared by 0 bases and J by 3 bases, with 15 bases between. CDR1 SGHTA and CDR2 FQGNSA come from the germline V gene. This CDR3 comprises 16 residues. The CDR3 sequence: CASSLAPSAGDYEQYF. The CDR3 bases are TGTGCCAGCAGCTTAGCACCGAGTGCCGGGGACTACGAGCAGTACTTC.

The chain has TRBV4-1 and TRBJ2-7; 8 bases match TRBD1. Looked up from germline, CDR1 is MGHRA and CDR2 is YSYEKL. Trimming took 1 base from V and 4 from J; bases not matched to a gene: 3. CDR3 size: 14 residues. CDR3 sequence reads: CASSQVYRGYEQYF. CDR3 nucleotide sequence: TGCGCCAGCAGCCAAGTGTACAGGGGGTACGAGCAGTACTTC.

The genes are TRBV18 and TRBJ2-1; TRBD2 matches at 11 bases. Germline lookup yields CDR1 KGHSH and CDR2 LQKENI. CDR3 length equals 18 residues. V trimming: 3 bases; J trimming: 9 bases; junction bases outside the gene matches: 16. The CDR3 is CASSPTLGAGTSGTEQFF. For the CDR3, the DNA is TGTGCCAGCTCACCTACTCTCGGGGCCGGGACTAGCGGAACTGAGCAGTTCTTC.

Concerning this clone itself: The same CDR3 also results from other DNA sequences found in this sample. The chain joins TRBV5-1 to TRBJ2-2; D possibly uses TRBD1 or TRBD2 (5 bases each). The V and J ends lost 2 bases and 1 base respectively, with 6 bases between them. This CDR3 is 14 amino acids long. CDR1 and CDR2 (germline): SGHRS, YFSETQ. The CDR3 protein is CASSFGGNTGELFF. The CDR3, as DNA: TGCGCCAGCAGCTTTGGGGGGAACACCGGGGAGCTGTTTTTT.

This clone has more than one count but fewer than ten. V usage is TRBV2 and J usage is TRBJ2-3, with 7 bases aligning to TRBD2. The germline V gene encodes CDR1 SNHLY and CDR2 FYNNEI. This CDR3 is built from 16 residues. The V segment lost 7 bases and the J segment 0 bases; nucleotides outside the gene matches: 10. CDR3 DNA sequence: TGTGCCAGCAAAATGAAACGGACTAGGAGCACAGATACGCAGTATTTT. It yields the protein CASKMKRTRSTDTQYF.

This clone was seen more than once but under ten times. The V call is TRBV19, the J call TRBJ2-6; no firm D call. The CDR3 is 15 residues long. Per the germline V gene, CDR1 is LNHDA and CDR2 is SQIVND (reference sequence). Trimming shortened V by 3 bases and J by 1 base, and 7 bases separated the two germline ends. This CDR3 is CASSIKRSGANVLTF. CDR3 coding DNA: TGTGCCAGTAGTATTAAAAGATCTGGGGCCAACGTCCTGACTTTC.

This clone showed up just a few times. J is TRBJ2-5 and V is TRBV29-1; D is unclear. V lost 2 bases and J lost 7, with 14 bases in between. The CDR3 is 13 amino acids. Germline CDR1 SQVTM, CDR2 ANQGSEA. The CDR3 loop is CSVELSAFSTQYF. The CDR3 coding sequence is TGCAGCGTTGAACTCAGTGCCTTTTCGACCCAGTACTTC.

V gene TRBV28 combines with J gene TRBJ2-7; D gene ambiguous. The V end was cut by 2 bases, the J end by 3 bases, with 14 bases between. The CDR3 covers 15 residues. Looked up from germline, CDR1 is MDHEN and CDR2 is SYDVKM. The CDR3 nucleotides read TGTGCCAGCAGTTTAAGGGCACTTAGGCTCTACGAGCAGTACTTC. This sequence encodes CASSLRALRLYEQYF.